A single sample gave rise to the 3 T cell receptor beta chains below, sequenced in a study of cytomegalovirus exposure and HLA in healthy donors. PCR used 60 Vbeta primers and 13 Jbeta primers. Sequencing was performed with immunoSEQ multiplex PCR; in TCRdb, only in-frame clones are kept and a portion is missing. The table records some 120,000 clones, over 60% of them present only once. Sequences were obtained from PBMCs. The receptor set was obtained from a human donor in good health.

The genes are TRBV4-2 and TRBJ1-6, with D hard to call. The germline V and J ends were trimmed by 4 bases and 7 bases, with 8 bases remaining between them. The CDR3 totals 13 residues. CDR1 LGHNA and CDR2 YNFKEQ come from the germline V gene. The CDR3 nucleotides read TGTGCCAGCAGCCGGGCCCCAAATTCACCCCTCCACTTT. Its protein is CASSRAPNSPLHF.

This clone was counted between two and nine times. The CDR3 DNA reads as TGTGCCAGCAGCCTTGGCGGGGACGAGCAGTACTTC. Amino acids: CASSLGGDEQYF. V usage is TRBV13 and J usage is TRBJ2-7, with D possibly being TRBD2 (6 bases). Germline V gene sequence: CDR1 PRHDT, CDR2 FYEKMQ (reference sequence). The CDR3 is 12 residues long. The germline V and J ends were trimmed by 5 bases and 5 bases, with 10 bases remaining between them.

This clone was recorded a few times. The chain joins TRBV5-1 to TRBJ1-2; tentatively, D is TRBD1 (6 bases). The CDR3 extends over 16 amino acids. Looked up from germline, CDR1 is SGHRS and CDR2 is YFSETQ. V shed 4 bases and J shed 7 bases, with 23 bases lying between them. The CDR3 reads CASSLTHSEQGPGYTF. CDR3 in DNA: TGCGCCAGCAGCCTCACCCACAGTGAACAGGGACCTGGCTACACCTTC.